The next 6 T cell receptor beta chains were all read from a single sample in a study of CD8 T cells in ankylosing spondylitis. From the 5' RACE reads, TCRdb called clonotypes with MiXCR, one entry per CDR3 protein. In the table there are 250,000 to 350,000 distinct CDR3 sequences, around 20% of which are singletons. Sequencing was done on a sample of blood, either unsorted or a sorted T cell fraction (not recorded which). The receptor set was obtained from a male donor with ankylosing spondylitis or in good health (not recorded which).

This clonotype occurred a few times. The gene calls are TRBV24-1 and TRBJ2-3; TRBD2 agrees at 8 bases. The CDR3 runs 13 residues. Germline CDR1 and CDR2: KGHDR and SFDVKD. With 10 bases clipped from V and 6 bases from J, the junction kept 8 bases outside the gene matches. Written as DNA, the CDR3 is TGTGCCACGTCGCGGGAGGAGGGGGATACGCAGTATTTT. Its protein is CATSREEGDTQYF.

On this clonotype itself: One end of the junction fails to match germline, which may point to a read error. The chain uses TRBV5-5 and TRBJ2-3; D gene unclear. Germline V lookup: CDR1 SGHKS, CDR2 YYEKEE (reference sequence). This CDR3 spans 14 amino acids. The CDR3 reads CANSLGLSTDTQYF. CDR3 in DNA: TGTGCCAACAGCTTGGGCCTTAGCACAGATACGCAGTATTTT.

The table lists this clonotype with a few counts. The J gene is TRBJ2-2, the V gene TRBV10-3, with 8 bases fitting TRBD1. CDR3 length: 12 amino acids. With V trimmed by 9 bases and J by 7 bases, 4 bases remained unmatched. Per the germline V gene, CDR1 is ENHRY and CDR2 is SYGVKD. DNA for the CDR3: TGTGCCATACAGGGGGTTGGCGGGGAGCTGTTTTTT. Translating it yields CAIQGVGGELFF.

V usage is TRBV5-1 and J usage is TRBJ2-6; TRBD1 is a possible D gene (7 bases). Germline CDR1 reads SGHRS; CDR2 reads YFSETQ. This CDR3 is 19 amino acids long. V lost 0 bases and J lost 0, with 16 bases in between. CDR3 DNA: TGCGCCAGCAGCTTGGAGTTGGAGGGGGCGAGCTCTGGGGCCAACGTCCTGACTTTC. Translated: CASSLELEGASSGANVLTF.

The chain links TRBV20-1 to TRBJ1-2; 7 positions agree with TRBD1. The V gene end was trimmed by 6 bases and the J gene end by 4 bases; junction bases not matched to a gene: 11. The CDR3 consists of 14 residues. CDR1 is DFQATT, CDR2 SNEGSKA, per germline (reference sequence). The DNA for the CDR3 is TGCAGTGCGAAGATCGACAGGGTGAGCTATGGCTACACCTTC. Translation: CSAKIDRVSYGYTF.

This sequence joins TRBV6-5 and TRBJ2-2; 7 bases fit TRBD2. This CDR3 is 14 amino acids long. Germline assignment: CDR1 MNHEY and CDR2 SVGAGI. V lost 4 bases to trimming and J lost 4 bases; unmatched junction nucleotides: 3. DNA of the CDR3: TGTGCCAGCAGTTCTGGCGGGAGCACCGGGGAGCTGTTTTTT. It specifies CASSSGGSTGELFF.